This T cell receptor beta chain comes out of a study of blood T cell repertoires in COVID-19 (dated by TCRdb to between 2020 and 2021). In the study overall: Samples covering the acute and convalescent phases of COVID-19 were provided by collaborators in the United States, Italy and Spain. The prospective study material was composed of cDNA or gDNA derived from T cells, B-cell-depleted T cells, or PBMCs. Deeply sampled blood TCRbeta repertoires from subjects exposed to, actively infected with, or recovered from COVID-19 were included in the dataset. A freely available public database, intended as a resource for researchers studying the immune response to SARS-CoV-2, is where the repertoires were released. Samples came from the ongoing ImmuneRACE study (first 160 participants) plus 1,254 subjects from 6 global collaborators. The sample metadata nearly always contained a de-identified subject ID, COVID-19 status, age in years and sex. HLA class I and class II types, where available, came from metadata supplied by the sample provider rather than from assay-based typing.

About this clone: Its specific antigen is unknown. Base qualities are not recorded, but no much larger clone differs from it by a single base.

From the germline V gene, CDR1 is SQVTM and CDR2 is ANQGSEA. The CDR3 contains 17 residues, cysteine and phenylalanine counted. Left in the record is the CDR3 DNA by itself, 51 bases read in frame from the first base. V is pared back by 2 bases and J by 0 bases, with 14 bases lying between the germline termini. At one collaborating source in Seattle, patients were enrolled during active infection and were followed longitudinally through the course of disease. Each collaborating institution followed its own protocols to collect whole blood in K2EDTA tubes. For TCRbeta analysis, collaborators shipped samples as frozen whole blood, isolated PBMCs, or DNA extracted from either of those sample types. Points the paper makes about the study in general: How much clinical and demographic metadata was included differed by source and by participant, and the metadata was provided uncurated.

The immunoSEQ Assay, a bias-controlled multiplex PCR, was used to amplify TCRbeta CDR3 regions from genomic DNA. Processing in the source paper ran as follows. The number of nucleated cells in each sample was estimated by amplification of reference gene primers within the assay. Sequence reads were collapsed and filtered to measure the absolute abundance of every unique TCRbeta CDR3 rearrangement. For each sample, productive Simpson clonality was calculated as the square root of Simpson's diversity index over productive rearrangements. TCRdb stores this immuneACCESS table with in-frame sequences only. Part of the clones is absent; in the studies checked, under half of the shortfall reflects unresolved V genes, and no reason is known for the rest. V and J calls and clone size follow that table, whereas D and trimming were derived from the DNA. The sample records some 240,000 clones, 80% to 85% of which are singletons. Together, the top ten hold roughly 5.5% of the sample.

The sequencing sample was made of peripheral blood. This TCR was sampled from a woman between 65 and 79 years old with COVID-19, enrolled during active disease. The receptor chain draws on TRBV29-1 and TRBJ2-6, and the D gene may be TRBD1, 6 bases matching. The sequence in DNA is TGCAGCGTTGAAATCCGTGGCAGGGGCTCTGGGGCCAACGTCCTGACTTTC. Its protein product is CSVEIRGRGSGANVLTF.